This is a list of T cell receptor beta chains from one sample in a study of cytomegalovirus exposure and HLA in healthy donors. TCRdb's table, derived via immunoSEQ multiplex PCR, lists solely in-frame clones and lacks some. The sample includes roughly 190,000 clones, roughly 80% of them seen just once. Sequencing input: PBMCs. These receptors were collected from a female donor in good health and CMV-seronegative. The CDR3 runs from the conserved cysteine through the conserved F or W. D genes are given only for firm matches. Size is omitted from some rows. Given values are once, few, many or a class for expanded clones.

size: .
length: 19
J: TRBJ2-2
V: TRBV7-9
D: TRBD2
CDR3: CASSPLLPMAGVDTGELFF
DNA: TGTGCCAGCAGCCCTCTTCTCCCGATGGCGGGAGTGGACACCGGGGAGCTGTTTTTT

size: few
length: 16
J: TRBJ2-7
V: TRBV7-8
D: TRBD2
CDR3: CASSLARASGTYEQYF
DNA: TGTGCCAGCAGCTTAGCGAGGGCTAGCGGAACCTACGAGCAGTACTTC

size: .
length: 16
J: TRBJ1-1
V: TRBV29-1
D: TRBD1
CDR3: CSVDPGQAVMNTEAFF
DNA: TGCAGCGTTGACCCTGGACAGGCGGTGATGAACACTGAAGCTTTCTTT

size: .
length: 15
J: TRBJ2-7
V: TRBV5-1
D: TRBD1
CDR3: CASSQTGTGVEEQYF
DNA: TGCGCCAGCAGCCAAACCGGGACAGGGGTTGAGGAGCAGTACTTC

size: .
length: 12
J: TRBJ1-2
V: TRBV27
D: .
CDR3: CASKSGNYGYTF
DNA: TGTGCCAGCAAATCCGGTAACTATGGCTACACCTTC

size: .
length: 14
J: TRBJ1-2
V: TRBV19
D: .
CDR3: CASSIRGGMNGYTF
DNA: TGTGCCAGTAGTATCCGCGGGGGAATGAATGGCTACACCTTC

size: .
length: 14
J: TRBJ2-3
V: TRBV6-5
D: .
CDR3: CASSYYPRADTQYF
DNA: TGTGCCAGCAGTTACTACCCTCGGGCAGATACGCAGTATTTT

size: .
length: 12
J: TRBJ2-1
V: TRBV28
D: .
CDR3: CASNTGGNEQFF
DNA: TGTGCCAGCAATACAGGAGGGAATGAGCAGTTCTTC

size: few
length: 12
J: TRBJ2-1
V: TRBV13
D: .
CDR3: CASSLGGRLLFF
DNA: TGTGCCAGCAGCTTAGGTGGGAGATTACTGTTCTTC

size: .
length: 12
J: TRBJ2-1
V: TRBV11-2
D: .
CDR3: CASSLDRIEQFF
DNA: TGTGCCAGCAGCCTCGACAGGATTGAGCAGTTCTTC

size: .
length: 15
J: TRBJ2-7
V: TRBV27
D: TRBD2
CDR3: CASRGLAGGQYEQYF
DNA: TGTGCCAGCAGGGGACTAGCGGGGGGGCAATACGAGCAGTACTTC

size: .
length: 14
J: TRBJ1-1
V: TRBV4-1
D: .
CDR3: CASSGGGIVTEAFF
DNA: TGCGCCAGCAGTGGCGGGGGTATCGTCACTGAAGCTTTCTTT

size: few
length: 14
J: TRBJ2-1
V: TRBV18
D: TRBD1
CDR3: CASSPQTGVNEQFF
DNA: TGTGCCAGCTCACCACAGACAGGGGTCAATGAGCAGTTCTTC

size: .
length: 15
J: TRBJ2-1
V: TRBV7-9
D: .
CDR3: CASSSGDRENNEQFF
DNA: TGTGCCAGCAGCTCGGGAGACAGGGAGAACAATGAGCAGTTCTTC

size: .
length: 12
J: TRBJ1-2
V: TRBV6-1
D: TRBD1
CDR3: CASGQGFYGYTF
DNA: TGTGCCAGCGGACAGGGTTTCTATGGCTACACCTTC

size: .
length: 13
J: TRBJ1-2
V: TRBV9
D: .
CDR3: CASSVSPGWGYTF
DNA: TGTGCCAGCAGCGTATCACCAGGGTGGGGCTACACCTTC

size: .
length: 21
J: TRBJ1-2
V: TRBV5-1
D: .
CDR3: CASSLDRAPRRLQMHIGGYTF
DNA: TGCGCCAGCAGCTTGGATCGGGCCCCTAGGAGGCTACAAATGCATATAGGAGGCTACACCTTC

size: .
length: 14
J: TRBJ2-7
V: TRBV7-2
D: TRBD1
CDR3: CASSLRQGAYEQYF
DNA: TGTGCCAGCAGCTTACGGCAGGGGGCCTACGAGCAGTACTTC

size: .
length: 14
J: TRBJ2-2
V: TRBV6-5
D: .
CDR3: CASSQFGDAGELFF
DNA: TGTGCCAGCAGCCAATTCGGAGACGCCGGGGAGCTGTTTTTT

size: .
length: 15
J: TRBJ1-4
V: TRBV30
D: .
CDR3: CAWNGHEKSREKLFF
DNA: TGTGCCTGGAATGGACATGAGAAGTCTCGTGAAAAACTGTTTTTT

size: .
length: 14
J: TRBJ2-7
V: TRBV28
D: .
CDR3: CASSPREGSYEQYF
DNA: TGTGCCAGCAGTCCCAGGGAAGGTTCCTACGAGCAGTACTTC

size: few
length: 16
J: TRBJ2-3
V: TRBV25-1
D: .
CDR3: CASSARQGRGTDTQYF
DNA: TGTGCCAGCAGTGCCCGACAGGGGAGGGGCACAGATACGCAGTATTTT

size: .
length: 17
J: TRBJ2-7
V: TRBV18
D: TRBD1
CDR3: CASSLLIATGNKAEQYF
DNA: TGTGCCAGCTCGCTTCTGATAGCGACAGGGAATAAGGCCGAGCAGTACTTC

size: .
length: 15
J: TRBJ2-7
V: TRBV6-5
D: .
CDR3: CASSRGLRDDSPQYF
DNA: TGTGCCAGCAGTAGGGGACTGCGGGATGATTCCCCGCAGTACTTC

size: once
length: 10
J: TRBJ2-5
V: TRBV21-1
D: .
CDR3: CASSSGGSNF
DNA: TGTGCCAGCAGCTCGGGAGGATCGAACTTC

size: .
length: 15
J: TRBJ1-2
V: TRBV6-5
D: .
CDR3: CASSYSRQGTYGYTF
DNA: TGTGCCAGCAGTTACTCGAGGCAGGGGACCTATGGCTACACCTTC

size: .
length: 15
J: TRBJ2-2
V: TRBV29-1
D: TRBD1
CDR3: CSVEESGGNIGELFF
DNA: TGCAGCGTTGAAGAGTCAGGGGGTAATATCGGGGAGCTGTTTTTT

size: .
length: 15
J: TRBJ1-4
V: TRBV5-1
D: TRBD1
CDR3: CASSPDRARSKKLFF
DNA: TGCGCCAGCAGCCCGGACAGGGCGAGGAGTAAAAAACTGTTTTTT

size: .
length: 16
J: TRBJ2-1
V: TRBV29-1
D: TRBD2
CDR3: CSVAVISSGSFDEQFF
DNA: TGCAGCGTCGCCGTCATATCTAGCGGGAGTTTCGATGAGCAGTTCTTC

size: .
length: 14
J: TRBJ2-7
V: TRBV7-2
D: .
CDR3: CASSAGQGLYEQYF
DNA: TGTGCCAGCAGCGCCGGGCAGGGCCTCTACGAGCAGTACTTC

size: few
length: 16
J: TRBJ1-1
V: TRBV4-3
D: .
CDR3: CASSQDHRGGDTEAFF
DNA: TGCGCCAGCAGCCAAGATCACCGAGGAGGGGACACTGAAGCTTTCTTT

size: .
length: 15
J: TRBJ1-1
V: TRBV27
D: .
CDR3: CASRPGWSQGTEAFF
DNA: TGTGCCAGCAGGCCCGGTTGGTCCCAGGGGACTGAAGCTTTCTTT

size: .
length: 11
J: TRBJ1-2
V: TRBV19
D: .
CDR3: CASRAGDGYTF
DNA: TGTGCCAGTAGGGCAGGTGACGGCTACACCTTC

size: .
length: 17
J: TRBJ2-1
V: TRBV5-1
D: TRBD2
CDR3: CASSWGPLAGGYNEQFF
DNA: TGCGCCAGCAGCTGGGGACCCCTAGCGGGGGGCTACAATGAGCAGTTCTTC

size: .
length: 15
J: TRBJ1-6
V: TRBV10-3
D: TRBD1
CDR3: CAISVGTGDNSPLHF
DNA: TGTGCCATCAGTGTCGGAACAGGGGATAATTCACCCCTCCACTTT

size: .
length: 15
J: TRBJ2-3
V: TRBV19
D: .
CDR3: CASSISGKSTDTQYF
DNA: TGTGCCAGTAGTATCAGCGGCAAAAGCACAGATACGCAGTATTTT

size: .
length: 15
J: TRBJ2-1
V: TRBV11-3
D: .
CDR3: CASSLRAAMGGEQFF
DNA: TGTGCCAGCAGCTTACGGGCGGCTATGGGGGGTGAGCAGTTCTTC

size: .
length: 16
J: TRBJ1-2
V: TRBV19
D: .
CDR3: CASSIGRGFLNYGYTF
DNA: TGTGCCAGTAGTATCGGCAGGGGCTTTCTGAACTATGGCTACACCTTC

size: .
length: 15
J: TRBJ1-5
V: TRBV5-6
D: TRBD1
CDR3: CASSFRQGWNQPQHF
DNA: TGTGCCAGCAGCTTCCGACAGGGGTGGAATCAGCCCCAGCATTTT

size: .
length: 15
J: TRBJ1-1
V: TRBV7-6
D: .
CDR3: CASSLEGGGDTEAFF
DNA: TGTGCCAGCAGCTTAGAGGGAGGGGGAGACACTGAAGCTTTCTTT

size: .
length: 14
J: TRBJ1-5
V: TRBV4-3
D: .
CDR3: CASSPGLNNQPQHF
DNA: TGCGCCAGCAGCCCAGGACTGAACAATCAGCCCCAGCATTTT

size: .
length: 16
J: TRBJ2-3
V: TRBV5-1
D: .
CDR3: CASSLLTVVGTDTQYF
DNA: TGCGCCAGCAGCTTGCTAACGGTAGTGGGCACAGATACGCAGTATTTT

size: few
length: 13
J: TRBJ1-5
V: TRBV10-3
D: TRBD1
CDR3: CAIRTGGDQPQHF
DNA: TGTGCCATAAGGACAGGGGGCGATCAGCCCCAGCATTTT

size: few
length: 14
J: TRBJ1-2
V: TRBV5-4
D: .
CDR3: CASSLGADFYGYTF
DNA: TGTGCCAGCAGCTTGGGCGCAGACTTTTATGGCTACACCTTC

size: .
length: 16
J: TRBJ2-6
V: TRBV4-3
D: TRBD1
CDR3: CASSQTGESRANVLTF
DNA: TGCGCCAGCAGCCAGACAGGGGAATCGAGGGCCAACGTCCTGACTTTC

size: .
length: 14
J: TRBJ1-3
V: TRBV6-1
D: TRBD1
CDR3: CASSERDRRNTIYF
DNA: TGTGCCAGCAGTGAACGGGACAGAAGAAACACCATATATTTT

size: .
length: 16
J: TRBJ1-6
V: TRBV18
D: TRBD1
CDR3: CASSPSSEGGTSPLHF
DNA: TGTGCCAGCTCACCTTCCTCGGAAGGGGGCACTTCACCCCTCCACTTT

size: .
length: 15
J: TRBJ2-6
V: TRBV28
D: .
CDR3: CASSLKGSGANVLTF
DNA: TGTGCCAGCAGTTTGAAGGGGTCTGGGGCCAACGTCCTGACTTTC

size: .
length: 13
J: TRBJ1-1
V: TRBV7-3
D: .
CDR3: CASSLTQDTEAFF
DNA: TGTGCCAGCAGCTTAACCCAGGACACTGAGGCTTTCTTT

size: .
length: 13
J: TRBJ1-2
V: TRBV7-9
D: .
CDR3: CASSFSGTYGYTF
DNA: TGTGCCAGCAGCTTCTCAGGGACATATGGCTACACCTTC

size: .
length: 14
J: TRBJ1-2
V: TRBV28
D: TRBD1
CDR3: CASTRDRAYYGYTF
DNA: TGTGCCAGCACCAGGGACAGGGCCTACTATGGCTACACCTTC